This TCR beta chain derives from a study of identical twins. Unique molecular identifiers were present on cDNA, and template switching added a universal primer site. TCRdb processed the 5' RACE reads anew with MiXCR; each CDR3 protein has one entry. There are approximately 230,000 distinct CDR3 sequences in the sample; around 15% occur only once, and approximately 10% lies in the top ten. This clonotype was seen only a few times. Its specificity is not known. The study, taken as a whole, reports: Clonotypes of the beta chain that were abundant in cord blood carried fewer insertions (memory repertoires showed none). Out-of-frame beta sequences exhibited a weaker degree of excess twin sharing.

The sequenced material came from memory (CD45RO+) T cells sorted from blood. This sequence originates from a young woman in good health.

The CDR3 here is CSARHRGIRREAFF. Here the CDR3 DNA reads TGCAGTGCGCGCCATCGAGGTATTAGACGGGAAGCTTTCTTT. The chain uses TRBV20-1 and TRBJ1-1, with D unclear. Germline V lookup: CDR1 DFQATT, CDR2 SNEGSKA (reference sequence). Trimming took off 6 bases at V and 8 bases at J, with 22 bases between the two ends. The CDR3 sequence is 14 residues long.